This T cell receptor (beta chain) was identified during a study of identical twins. TCRdb called the 5' RACE reads again in MiXCR, with one record for every CDR3 protein. The repertoire holds some 1,700,000 distinct CDR3 sequences, around 29% seen once, with about 0.27% in the top ten. Trimming left V 0 bases short and J 7 bases short, with 13 bases between. CDR1 MNHEY and CDR2 SVGAGI come from the germline V gene. The CDR3 runs 14 residues. Sequenced input: cord blood. The J gene is TRBJ2-7, the V gene TRBV6-5; D not resolved. The TCR sequence derives from a newborn girl in good health. The CDR3 coding sequence is TGTGCCAGCAGTTACTCGGGTTACGGCGATGAGCAGTACTTC. It codes for CASSYSGYGDEQYF.